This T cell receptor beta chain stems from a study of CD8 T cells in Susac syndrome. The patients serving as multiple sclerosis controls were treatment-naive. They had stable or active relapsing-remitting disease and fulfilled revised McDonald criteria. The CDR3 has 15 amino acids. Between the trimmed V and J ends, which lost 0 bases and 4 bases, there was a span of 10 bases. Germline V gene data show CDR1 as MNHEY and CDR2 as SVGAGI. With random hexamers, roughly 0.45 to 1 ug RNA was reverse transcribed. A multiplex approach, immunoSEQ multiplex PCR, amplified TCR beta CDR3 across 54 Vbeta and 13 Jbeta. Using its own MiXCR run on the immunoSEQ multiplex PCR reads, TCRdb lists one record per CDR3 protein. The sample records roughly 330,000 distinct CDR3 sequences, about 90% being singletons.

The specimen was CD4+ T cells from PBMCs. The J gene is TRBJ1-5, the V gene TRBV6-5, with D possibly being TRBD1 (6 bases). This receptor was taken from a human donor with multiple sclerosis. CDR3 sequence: CASSYSSQGNQPQHF. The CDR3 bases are TGTGCCAGCAGTTACTCCAGCCAGGGGAATCAGCCCCAGCATTTT.